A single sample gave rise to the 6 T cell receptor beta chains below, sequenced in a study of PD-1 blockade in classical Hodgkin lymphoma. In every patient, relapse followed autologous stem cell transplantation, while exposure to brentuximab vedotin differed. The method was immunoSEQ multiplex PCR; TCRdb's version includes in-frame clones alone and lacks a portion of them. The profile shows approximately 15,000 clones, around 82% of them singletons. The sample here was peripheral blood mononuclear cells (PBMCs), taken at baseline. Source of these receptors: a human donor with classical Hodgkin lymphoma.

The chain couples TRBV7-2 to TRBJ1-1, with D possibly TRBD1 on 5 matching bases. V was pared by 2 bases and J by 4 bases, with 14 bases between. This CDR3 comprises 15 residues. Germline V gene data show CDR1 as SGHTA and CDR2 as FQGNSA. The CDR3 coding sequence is TGTGCCAGCAGCTTAATTTGGGGCCAGAGCACTGAAGCTTTCTTT. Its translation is CASSLIWGQSTEAFF.

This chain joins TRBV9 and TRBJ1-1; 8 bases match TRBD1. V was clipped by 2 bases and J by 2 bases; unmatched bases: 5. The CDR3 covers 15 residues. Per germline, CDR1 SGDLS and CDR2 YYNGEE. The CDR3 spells CASSVGQGGNTEAFF. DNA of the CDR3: TGTGCCAGCAGCGTCGGACAGGGTGGAAACACTGAAGCTTTCTTT.

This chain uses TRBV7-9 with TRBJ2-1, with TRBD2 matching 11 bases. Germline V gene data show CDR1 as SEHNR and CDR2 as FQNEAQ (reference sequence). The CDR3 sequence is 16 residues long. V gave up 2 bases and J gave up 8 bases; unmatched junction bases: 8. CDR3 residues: CASSLRRLAGLDEQFF. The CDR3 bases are TGTGCCAGCAGCTTAAGGCGACTAGCGGGGTTGGATGAGCAGTTCTTC.

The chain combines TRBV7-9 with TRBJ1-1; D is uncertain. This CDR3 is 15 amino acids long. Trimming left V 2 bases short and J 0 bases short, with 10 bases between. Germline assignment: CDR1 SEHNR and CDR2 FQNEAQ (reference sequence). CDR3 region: CASSLPLVVNTEAFF. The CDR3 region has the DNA TGTGCCAGCAGCTTACCTCTTGTAGTGAACACTGAAGCTTTCTTT.

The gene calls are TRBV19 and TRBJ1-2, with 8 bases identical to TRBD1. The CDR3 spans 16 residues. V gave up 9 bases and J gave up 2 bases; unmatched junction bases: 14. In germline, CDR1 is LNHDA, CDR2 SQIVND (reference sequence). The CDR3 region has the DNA TGTGCCAGCGGGAGCAGGGGGCGCCGTCCGAACTATGGCTACACCTTC. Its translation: CASGSRGRRPNYGYTF.

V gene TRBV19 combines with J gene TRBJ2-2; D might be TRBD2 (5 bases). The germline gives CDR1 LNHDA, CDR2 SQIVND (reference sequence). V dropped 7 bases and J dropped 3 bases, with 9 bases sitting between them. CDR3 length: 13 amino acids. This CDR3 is CASTRDYTGELFF. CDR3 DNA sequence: TGTGCCAGTACGAGGGATTACACCGGGGAGCTGTTTTTT.